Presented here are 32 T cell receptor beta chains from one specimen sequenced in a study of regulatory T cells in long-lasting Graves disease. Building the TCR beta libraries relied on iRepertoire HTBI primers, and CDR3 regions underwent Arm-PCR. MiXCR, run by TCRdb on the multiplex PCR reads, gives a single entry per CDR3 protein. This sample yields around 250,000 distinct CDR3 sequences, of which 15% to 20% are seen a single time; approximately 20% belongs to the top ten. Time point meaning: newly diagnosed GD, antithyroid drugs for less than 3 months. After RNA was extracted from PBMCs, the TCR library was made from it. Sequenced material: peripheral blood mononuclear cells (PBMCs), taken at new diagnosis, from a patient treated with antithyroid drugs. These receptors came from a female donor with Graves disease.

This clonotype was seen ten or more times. CDR3 loop: CASERTEGTKNIQYF. CDR3 sequence (DNA): TGTGCCAGCGAAAGGACTGAGGGGACCAAAAACATTCAGTACTTC. The genes are TRBV2 and TRBJ2-4, with D possibly being TRBD1 or TRBD2 (5 bases each). The V end was cut by 8 bases, the J end by 2 bases, with 16 bases between. The CDR3 runs 15 residues. Germline-derived CDR1 and CDR2 are SNHLY and FYNNEI.

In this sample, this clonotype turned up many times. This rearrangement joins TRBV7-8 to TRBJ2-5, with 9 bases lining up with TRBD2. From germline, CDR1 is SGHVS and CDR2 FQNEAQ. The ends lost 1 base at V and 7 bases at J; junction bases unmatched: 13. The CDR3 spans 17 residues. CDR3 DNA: TGTGCCAGCAGCTTAGTCGGTCGCGGGAGGGATTTGAGGACCCAGTACTTC. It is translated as CASSLVGRGRDLRTQYF.

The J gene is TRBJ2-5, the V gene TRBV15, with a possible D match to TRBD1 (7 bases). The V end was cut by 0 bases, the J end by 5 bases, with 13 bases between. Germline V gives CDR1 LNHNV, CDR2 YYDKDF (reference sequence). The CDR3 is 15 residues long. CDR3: CATSRERGRDETQYF. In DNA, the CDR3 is TGTGCCACCAGCAGAGAGAGGGGGCGGGATGAGACCCAGTACTTC.

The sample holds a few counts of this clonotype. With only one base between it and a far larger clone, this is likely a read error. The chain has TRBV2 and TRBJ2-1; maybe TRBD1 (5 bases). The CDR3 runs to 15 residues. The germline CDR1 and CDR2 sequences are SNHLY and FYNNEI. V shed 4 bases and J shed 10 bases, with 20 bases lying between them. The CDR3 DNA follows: TGTGCCAGCAGTGGGCAGTCGCCAGGGCCATACGAGCAGTTCTTC. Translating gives CASSGQSPGPYEQFF.

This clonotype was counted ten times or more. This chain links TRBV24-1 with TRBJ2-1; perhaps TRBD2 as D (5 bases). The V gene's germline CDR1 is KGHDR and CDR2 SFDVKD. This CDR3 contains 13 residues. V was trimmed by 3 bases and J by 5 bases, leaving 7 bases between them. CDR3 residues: CATSDPADNEQFF. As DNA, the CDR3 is TGTGCCACCAGTGATCCAGCGGACAATGAGCAGTTCTTC.

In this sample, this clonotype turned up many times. The CDR3 reads CASSTGTGPSYSGNTIYF. In DNA form, the CDR3 reads TGTGCCAGCAGTACCGGGACAGGCCCCTCATACTCTGGAAACACCATATATTTT. This chain joins TRBV6-1 and TRBJ1-3; 8 nucleotides agree with TRBD1. Germline lookup yields CDR1 MNHNS and CDR2 SASEGT. The length of the CDR3 is 18 residues. V trimming: 5 bases; J trimming: 0 bases; junction bases outside the gene matches: 12.

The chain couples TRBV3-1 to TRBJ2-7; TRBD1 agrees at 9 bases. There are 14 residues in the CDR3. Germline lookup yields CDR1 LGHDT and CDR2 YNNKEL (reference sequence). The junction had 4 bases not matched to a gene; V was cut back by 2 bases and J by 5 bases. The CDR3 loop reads CASSQRTGVNEQYF. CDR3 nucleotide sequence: TGTGCCAGCAGCCAACGGACAGGGGTAAACGAGCAGTACTTC.

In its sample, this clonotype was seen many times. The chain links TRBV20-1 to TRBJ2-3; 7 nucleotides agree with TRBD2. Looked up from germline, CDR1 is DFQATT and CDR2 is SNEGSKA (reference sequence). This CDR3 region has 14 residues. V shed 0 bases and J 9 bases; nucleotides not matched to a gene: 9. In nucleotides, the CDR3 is TGCAGTGCTAGAGATCAACGTGGCGGGAGCACGCAGTATTTT. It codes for CSARDQRGGSTQYF.

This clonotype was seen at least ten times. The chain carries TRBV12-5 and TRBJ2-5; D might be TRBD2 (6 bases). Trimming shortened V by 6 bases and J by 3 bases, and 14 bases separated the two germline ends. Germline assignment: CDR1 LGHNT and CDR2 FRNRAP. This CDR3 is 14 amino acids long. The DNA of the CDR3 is TGTGCTAGTGGCCCGCGGGGTGGGGAAGAGACCCAGTACTTC. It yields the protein CASGPRGGEETQYF.

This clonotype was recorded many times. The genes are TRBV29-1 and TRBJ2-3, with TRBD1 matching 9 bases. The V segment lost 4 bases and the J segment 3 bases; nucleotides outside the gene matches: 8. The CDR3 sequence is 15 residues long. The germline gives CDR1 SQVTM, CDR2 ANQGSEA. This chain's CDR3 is CSVADYRGRTDTQYF. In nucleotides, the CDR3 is TGCAGCGTTGCAGATTACAGGGGGCGGACAGATACGCAGTATTTT.

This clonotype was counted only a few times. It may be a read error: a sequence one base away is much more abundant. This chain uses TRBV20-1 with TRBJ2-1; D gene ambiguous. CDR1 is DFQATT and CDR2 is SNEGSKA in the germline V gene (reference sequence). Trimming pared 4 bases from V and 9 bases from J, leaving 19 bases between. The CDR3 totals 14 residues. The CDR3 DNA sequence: TGCAGTGCTAACCCCAGTCCCAGGATCAGTGAGCAGTTCTTC. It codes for CSANPSPRISEQFF.

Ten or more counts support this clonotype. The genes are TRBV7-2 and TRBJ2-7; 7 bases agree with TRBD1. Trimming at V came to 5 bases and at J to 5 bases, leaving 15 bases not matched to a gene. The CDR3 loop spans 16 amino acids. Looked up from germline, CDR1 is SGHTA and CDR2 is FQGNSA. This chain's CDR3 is CASSAKQGLLTHEQYF. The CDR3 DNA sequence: TGTGCCAGCAGCGCGAAACAGGGGCTTCTTACCCACGAGCAGTACTTC.

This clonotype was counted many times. The DNA of the CDR3 is TGTGCCAGCAGCTTAGTGTTCACCGGGGAGCTGTTTTTT. Translation: CASSLVFTGELFF. The J gene is TRBJ2-2, the V gene TRBV11-3; the D is unclear. Trimming removed 1 base at V and 4 bases at J, with 4 bases between. This CDR3 spans 13 amino acids. Germline V gene data show CDR1 as SGHNT and CDR2 as YENEEA.

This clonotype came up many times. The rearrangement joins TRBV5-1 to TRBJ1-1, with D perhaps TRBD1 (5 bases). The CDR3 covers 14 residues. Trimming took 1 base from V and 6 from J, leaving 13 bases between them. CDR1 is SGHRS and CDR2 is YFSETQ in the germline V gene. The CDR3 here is CASSLQGREAEAFF. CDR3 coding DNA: TGCGCCAGCAGCTTGCAGGGACGGGAGGCTGAAGCTTTCTTT.

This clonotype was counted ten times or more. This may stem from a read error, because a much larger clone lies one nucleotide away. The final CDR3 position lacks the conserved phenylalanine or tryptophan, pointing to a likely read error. The CDR3 region is CASTQGATNEKLFL. The CDR3 DNA reads TGTGCCAGCACCCAGGGGGCGACTAATGAAAAACTGTTTCTT. The V gene is TRBV12-3 or TRBV12-4, the J gene TRBJ1-4; the match to TRBD1 covers 8 bases. V shed 7 bases and J 2 bases; nucleotides not matched to a gene: 3. The CDR3 loop spans 14 amino acids.

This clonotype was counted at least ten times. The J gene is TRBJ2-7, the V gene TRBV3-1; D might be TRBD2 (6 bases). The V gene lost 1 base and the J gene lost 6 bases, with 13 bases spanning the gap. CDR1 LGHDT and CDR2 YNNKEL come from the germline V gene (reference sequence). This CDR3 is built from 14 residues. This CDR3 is CASSQGGGAVEQYF. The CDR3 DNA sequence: TGTGCCAGCAGCCAAGGGGGAGGAGCGGTCGAGCAGTACTTC.

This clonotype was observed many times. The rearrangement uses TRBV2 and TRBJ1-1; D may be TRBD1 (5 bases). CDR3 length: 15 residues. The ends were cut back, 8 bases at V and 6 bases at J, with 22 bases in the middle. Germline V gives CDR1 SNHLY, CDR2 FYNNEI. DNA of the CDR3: TGTGCCAGCGTAGGGGAGGCAGGGTCGACCCCTGAAGCTTTCTTT. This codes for CASVGEAGSTPEAFF.

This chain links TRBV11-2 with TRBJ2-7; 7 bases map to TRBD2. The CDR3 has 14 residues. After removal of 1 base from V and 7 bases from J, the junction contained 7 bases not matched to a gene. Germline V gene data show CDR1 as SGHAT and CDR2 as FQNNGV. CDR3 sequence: CASSLVGGVGEQYF. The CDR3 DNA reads TGTGCCAGCAGCTTAGTGGGAGGGGTAGGGGAGCAGTACTTC.

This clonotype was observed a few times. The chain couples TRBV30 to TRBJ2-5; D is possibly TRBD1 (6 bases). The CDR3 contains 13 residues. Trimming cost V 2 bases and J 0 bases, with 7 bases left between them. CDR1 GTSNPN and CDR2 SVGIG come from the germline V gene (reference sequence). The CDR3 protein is CAWSRDNQETQYF. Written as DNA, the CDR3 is TGTGCCTGGAGTAGGGACAACCAAGAGACCCAGTACTTC.

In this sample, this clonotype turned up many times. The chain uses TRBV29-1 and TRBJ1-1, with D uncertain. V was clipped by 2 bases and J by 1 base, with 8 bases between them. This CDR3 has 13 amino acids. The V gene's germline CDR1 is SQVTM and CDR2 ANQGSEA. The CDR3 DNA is TGCAGCGTTGAATACAGTCCGAACACTGAAGCTTTCTTT. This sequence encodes CSVEYSPNTEAFF.

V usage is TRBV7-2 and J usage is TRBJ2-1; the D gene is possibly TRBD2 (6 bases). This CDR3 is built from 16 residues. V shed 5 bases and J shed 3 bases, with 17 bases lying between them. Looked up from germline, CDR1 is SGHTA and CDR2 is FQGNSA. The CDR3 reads CASSRGGQGGYNEQFF. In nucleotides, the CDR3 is TGTGCCAGCAGCCGAGGCGGGCAGGGAGGCTACAATGAGCAGTTCTTC.

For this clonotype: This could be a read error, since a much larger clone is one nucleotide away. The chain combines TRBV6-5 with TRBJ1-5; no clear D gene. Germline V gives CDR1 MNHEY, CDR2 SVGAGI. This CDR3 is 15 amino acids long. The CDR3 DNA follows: TGTGCCAGCAGTTCGGCTAAAAGATACAATCAGCCCCAGAATTTT. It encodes CASSSAKRYNQPQNF.

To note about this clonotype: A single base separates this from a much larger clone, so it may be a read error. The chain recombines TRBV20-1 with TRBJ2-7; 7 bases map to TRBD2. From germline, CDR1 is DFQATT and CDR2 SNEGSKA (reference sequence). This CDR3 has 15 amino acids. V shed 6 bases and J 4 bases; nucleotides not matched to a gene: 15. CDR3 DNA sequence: TGCAGTGCGCGCGGGAGAGGGCGGCGGTGGTACGAGCAGTACTTC. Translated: CSARGRGRRWYEQYF.

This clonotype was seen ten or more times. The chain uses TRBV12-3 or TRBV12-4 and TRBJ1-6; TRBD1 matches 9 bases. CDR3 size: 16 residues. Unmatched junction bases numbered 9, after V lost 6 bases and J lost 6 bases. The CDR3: CASRDIGTGTNSPLHF. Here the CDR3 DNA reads TGTGCCAGCAGGGACATTGGGACAGGGACTAATTCACCCCTCCACTTT.

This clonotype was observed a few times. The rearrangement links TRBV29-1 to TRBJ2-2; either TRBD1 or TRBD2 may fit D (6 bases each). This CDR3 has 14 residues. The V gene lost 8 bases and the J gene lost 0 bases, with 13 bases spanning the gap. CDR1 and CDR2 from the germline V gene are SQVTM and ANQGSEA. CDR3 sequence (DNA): TGCAGCACCCGTCGGGGGCCGAACACCGGGGAGCTGTTTTTT. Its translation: CSTRRGPNTGELFF.

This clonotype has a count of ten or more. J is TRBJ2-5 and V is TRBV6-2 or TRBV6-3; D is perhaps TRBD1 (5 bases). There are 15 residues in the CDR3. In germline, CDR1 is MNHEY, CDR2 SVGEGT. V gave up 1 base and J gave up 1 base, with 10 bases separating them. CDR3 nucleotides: TGTGCCAGCAGTTACTTAACGACAGCCCAAGAGACCCAGTACTTC. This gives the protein CASSYLTTAQETQYF.

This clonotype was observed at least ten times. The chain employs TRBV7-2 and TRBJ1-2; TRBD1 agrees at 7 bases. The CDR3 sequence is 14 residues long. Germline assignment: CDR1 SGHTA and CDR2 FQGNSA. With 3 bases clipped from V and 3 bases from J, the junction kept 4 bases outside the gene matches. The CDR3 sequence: CASSFRQGHYGYTF. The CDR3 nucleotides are TGTGCCAGCAGCTTTAGACAGGGCCACTATGGCTACACCTTC.

The CDR3 sequence is CASSPRQGSYNEQFF. CDR3 DNA: TGTGCCAGTAGTCCGAGGCAGGGCTCCTACAATGAGCAGTTCTTC. The chain couples TRBV19 to TRBJ2-1, with D maybe TRBD1 (5 bases). CDR3 length: 15 amino acids. V shed 5 bases and J shed 0 bases, with 11 bases lying between them. In germline, CDR1 is LNHDA, CDR2 SQIVND (reference sequence).

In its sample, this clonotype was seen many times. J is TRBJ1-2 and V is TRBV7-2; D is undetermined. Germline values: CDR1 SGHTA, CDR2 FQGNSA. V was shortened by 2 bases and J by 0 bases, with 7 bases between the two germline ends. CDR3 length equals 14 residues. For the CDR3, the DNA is TGTGCCAGCAGCTTAATGCCAGCTAACTATGGCTACACCTTC. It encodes CASSLMPANYGYTF.

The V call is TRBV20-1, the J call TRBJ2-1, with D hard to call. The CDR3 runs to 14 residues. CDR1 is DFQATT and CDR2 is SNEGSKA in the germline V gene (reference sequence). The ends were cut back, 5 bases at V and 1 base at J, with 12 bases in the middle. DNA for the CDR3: TGCAGTGCTGTCTCCCTTTATTCCTACAATGAGCAGTTCTTC. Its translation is CSAVSLYSYNEQFF.

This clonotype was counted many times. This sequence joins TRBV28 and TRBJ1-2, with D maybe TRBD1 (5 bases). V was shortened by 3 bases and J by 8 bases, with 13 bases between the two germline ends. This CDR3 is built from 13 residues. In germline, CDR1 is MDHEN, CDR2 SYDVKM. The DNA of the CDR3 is TGTGCCAGCAGTTTCGACAGAAGTTCCGGCTACACCTTC. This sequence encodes CASSFDRSSGYTF.

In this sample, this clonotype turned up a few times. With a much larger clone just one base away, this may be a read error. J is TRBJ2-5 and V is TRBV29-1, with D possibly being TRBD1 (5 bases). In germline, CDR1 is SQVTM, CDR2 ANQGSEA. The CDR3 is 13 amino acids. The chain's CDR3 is CGARQQYQETQYF. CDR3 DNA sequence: TGCGGCGCCCGACAGCAGTACCAAGAGACCCAGTACTTC.